The 31 T cell receptor beta chains listed next were all sequenced from one sample in a study of shared clonotypes between healthy human individuals. Profiling relied on immunoSEQ multiplex PCR, and the TCRdb table lists in-frame clones only, not all of them. The sample consists of some 2 million clones, 90% to 95% of them appearing once. The sample consisted of naive CD4+ T cells sorted from blood. The subset was: CD45RA+ positively selected. These TCRs come from a man between 18 and 35 years old in good health.

The chain recombines TRBV19 with TRBJ1-5; TRBD1 might be the D (5 bases). Germline V gene lookup returns CDR1 LNHDA and CDR2 SQIVND (reference sequence). This CDR3 contains 15 residues. V was trimmed by 3 bases and J by 0 bases, leaving 9 bases between them. The CDR3 spells CASSMGGVSNQPQHF. The CDR3 coding sequence is TGTGCCAGTAGTATGGGAGGGGTTAGCAATCAGCCCCAGCATTTT.

To note about this clone: This sample includes further DNA sequences coding for the same CDR3. This sequence joins TRBV29-1 and TRBJ1-5; no reliable D call. CDR1 and CDR2 (germline): SQVTM, ANQGSEA. The ends were cut back, 6 bases at V and 4 bases at J, with 10 bases in the middle. The CDR3 spans 12 residues. In DNA form, the CDR3 reads TGCAGCGTGGTCGACGGGAATCAGCCCCAGCATTTT. Amino acid sequence: CSVVDGNQPQHF.

About this clone: Other DNA variants within this sample encode the same CDR3. The V gene is TRBV6-5, the J gene TRBJ1-1; TRBD1 is a possible D gene (5 bases). Germline loops: CDR1 MNHEY, CDR2 SVGAGI. The CDR3 is made up of 13 amino acids. Deletions cut 6 bases from V and 4 bases from J, with 12 bases between. CDR3: CASSRGQGTEAFF. DNA of the CDR3: TGTGCCAGCAGCCGAGGACAAGGCACTGAAGCTTTCTTT.

The chain joins TRBV5-1 to TRBJ2-7, with TRBD1 identical over 12 bases. CDR3 length: 16 residues. V was pared by 5 bases and J by 7 bases, with 13 bases of the junction left unmatched. Germline CDR1 reads SGHRS; CDR2 reads YFSETQ. The CDR3 coding sequence is TGCGCCAGCAGGCCATCTCCGGGACAGGGGGCGGGAGAGCAGTACTTC. It codes for CASRPSPGQGAGEQYF.

The J gene is TRBJ2-1, the V gene TRBV10-1; D is undetermined. CDR3 size: 11 residues. V shed 3 bases and J shed 13 bases, with 10 bases lying between them. Germline values: CDR1 WNHNN, CDR2 SYGVQD (reference sequence). CDR3 in DNA: TGCGCCAGCAGTGAAGCAGGCAGACAGTTCTTC. It encodes CASSEAGRQFF.

V gene TRBV7-9 combines with J gene TRBJ2-7; 9 bases line up with TRBD1. V trimming: 2 bases; J trimming: 2 bases; junction bases outside the gene matches: 7. This CDR3 comprises 16 residues. Germline-derived CDR1 and CDR2 are SEHNR and FQNEAQ (reference sequence). In nucleotides, the CDR3 is TGTGCCAGCAGCTTAACGGGACAGGGACCTCCCTACGAGCAGTACTTC. This codes for CASSLTGQGPPYEQYF.

The V call is TRBV5-1, the J call TRBJ2-1; no definite D call. Trimming cost V 0 bases and J 8 bases, with 15 bases left between them. This CDR3 spans 15 amino acids. Per germline, CDR1 SGHRS and CDR2 YFSETQ. CDR3 coding DNA: TGCGCCAGCAGCTTGGTCGGCCCCTGGTTAGATGAGCAGTTCTTC. Residues: CASSLVGPWLDEQFF. Using reference TRBV5-1 and TRBJ2-1 for the parts outside the CDR3, the full variable domain is KAGVTQTPRYLIKTRGQQVTLSCSPISGHRSVSWYQQTPGQGLQFLFEYFSETQRNKGNFPGRFSGRQFSNSRSEMNVSTLELGDSALYLCASSLVGPWLDEQFFGPGTRLTVL.

Concerning this clone: Other DNA sequences of this sample code for an identical CDR3. This rearrangement joins TRBV6-1 to TRBJ1-1; D uncertain. V was clipped by 2 bases and J by 1 base, with 5 bases between them. Germline CDR1 reads MNHNS; CDR2 reads SASEGT. The CDR3 runs 13 residues. This CDR3 is CASSERTNTEAFF. Written as DNA, the CDR3 is TGTGCCAGCAGTGAAAGAACGAACACTGAAGCTTTCTTT.

This rearrangement joins TRBV28 to TRBJ1-2; TRBD1 matches at 7 bases. Germline loops: CDR1 MDHEN, CDR2 SYDVKM. The CDR3 covers 14 residues. V lost 6 bases to trimming and J lost 1 base; unmatched junction nucleotides: 5. The CDR3 here is CASSAGTVNYGYTF. In DNA form, the CDR3 reads TGTGCCAGCAGCGCCGGGACAGTTAACTATGGCTACACCTTC.

The J gene is TRBJ2-7, the V gene TRBV28; TRBD1 agrees at 10 bases. The CDR3 is 15 amino acids. Losses at the gene ends were 6 bases for V and 2 bases for J; bases not matched to a gene: 7. Germline lookup yields CDR1 MDHEN and CDR2 SYDVKM. The CDR3 sequence: CASSSGQGTPYEQYF. CDR3 in DNA: TGTGCCAGCAGCTCGGGACAGGGGACCCCCTACGAGCAGTACTTC. Variable domain in full (rest from reference TRBV28 and TRBJ2-7): DVKVTQSSRYLVKRTGEKVFLECVQDMDHENMFWYRQDPGLGLRLIYFSYDVKMKEKGDIPEGYSVSREKKERFSLILESASTNQTSMYLCASSSGQGTPYEQYFGPGTRLTVT.

This chain connects TRBV7-2 to TRBJ2-6; D call uncertain. This CDR3 has 13 amino acids. Germline V gene data show CDR1 as SGHTA and CDR2 as FQGNSA. V was cut by 2 bases and J by 4 bases, with 3 bases left in between. CDR3 sequence: CASSLTGANVLTF. The CDR3 region has the DNA TGTGCCAGCAGCTTAACCGGGGCCAACGTCCTGACTTTC.

The genes are TRBV6-1 and TRBJ2-7; D gene uncertain. This CDR3 comprises 11 residues. Germline CDR1 is MNHNS and CDR2 is SASEGT. V lost 5 bases and J 5 bases, leaving 7 bases between the germline ends. The CDR3 nucleotides read TGTGCCAGCAGTTACGTCAACGAGCAGTACTTC. Its translation is CASSYVNEQYF.

The chain couples TRBV7-9 to TRBJ2-1, with 8 nucleotides matching TRBD2. V dropped 3 bases and J dropped 0; count of bases not matched to a gene: 10. CDR3 length: 18 residues. Per germline, CDR1 SEHNR and CDR2 FQNEAQ (reference sequence). This CDR3 is CASSFDLLAGSSYNEQFF. The DNA for the CDR3 is TGTGCCAGCAGCTTCGACCTTCTAGCGGGTTCCTCCTACAATGAGCAGTTCTTC.

On this clone: Different DNA sequences within this sample yield the same CDR3. J is TRBJ1-2 and V is TRBV6-5, with D uncertain. V was clipped by 6 bases and J by 0 bases, with 8 bases between them. The germline V gene encodes CDR1 MNHEY and CDR2 SVGAGI. The length of the CDR3 is 13 residues. CDR3 sequence (DNA): TGTGCCAGCAGCCGGGGAGCTAACTATGGCTACACCTTC. It translates to CASSRGANYGYTF.

This clone appeared a few times. The genes are TRBV11-2 and TRBJ1-6; 8 bases line up with TRBD1. V lost 0 bases to trimming and J lost 8 bases; unmatched junction nucleotides: 3. This CDR3 comprises 15 residues. The germline V gene has CDR1 SGHAT and CDR2 FQNNGV. CDR3 sequence reads: CASSLESGGDSPLHF. The CDR3 nucleotides read TGTGCCAGCAGCTTAGAGTCAGGGGGCGATTCACCCCTCCACTTT.

As to this clone: The same CDR3 also results from other DNA sequences found in this sample. The genes are TRBV9 and TRBJ2-1; D uncertain. The CDR3 loop spans 13 amino acids. Germline V gives CDR1 SGDLS, CDR2 YYNGEE. Trimming shortened V by 0 bases and J by 4 bases, and 5 bases separated the two germline ends. The CDR3 sequence: CASSVERYNEQFF. The CDR3 nucleotides are TGTGCCAGCAGCGTAGAGAGGTACAATGAGCAGTTCTTC.

The chain links TRBV18 to TRBJ1-2, with 11 bases identical to TRBD1. CDR3 size: 16 residues. V shed 1 base, J shed 4 bases, and the junction held 5 bases outside the gene matches. Germline V gene data show CDR1 as KGHSH and CDR2 as LQKENI. CDR3 protein: CASSPLGTGGPYGYTF. The DNA for the CDR3 is TGTGCCAGCTCACCACTGGGGACAGGGGGACCCTATGGCTACACCTTC.

The V and J genes are TRBV9 and TRBJ2-5; TRBD2 aligns across 9 bases. After removal of 3 bases from V and 4 bases from J, the junction contained 7 bases not matched to a gene. Germline CDR1 reads SGDLS; CDR2 reads YYNGEE. The CDR3 runs 15 residues. CDR3 in amino acids: CASSAPRGGAETQYF. DNA of the CDR3: TGTGCCAGCAGCGCCCCACGCGGGGGGGCAGAGACCCAGTACTTC.

The chain couples TRBV28 to TRBJ1-2, with 9 positions matching TRBD1. CDR1 is MDHEN and CDR2 is SYDVKM in the germline V gene. Losses at the gene ends were 7 bases for V and 3 bases for J; bases not matched to a gene: 15. The CDR3 extends over 17 amino acids. The chain's CDR3 is CASTLTPPGTGHYGYTF. DNA of the CDR3: TGTGCCAGCACCCTCACGCCCCCCGGGACAGGGCACTATGGCTACACCTTC.

This chain links TRBV6-1 with TRBJ1-3, with 8 bases aligning to TRBD1. V lost 0 bases, J lost 5 bases, and 9 bases stayed unmatched. The CDR3 spans 17 residues. CDR1 is MNHNS and CDR2 is SASEGT in the germline V gene. The CDR3 spells CASSEAAHRGSRNTIYF. In nucleotides, the CDR3 is TGTGCCAGCAGTGAAGCGGCTCACAGGGGGAGTCGAAACACCATATATTTT.

The chain links TRBV4-3 to TRBJ2-7, with D uncertain. From germline, CDR1 is LGHNA and CDR2 YSLEER. The CDR3 is 15 amino acids. V was trimmed by 3 bases and J by 1 base, leaving 13 bases between them. CDR3 nucleotides: TGCGCCAGCAGCCAGGCCACCGACCCTTCCTACGAGCAGTACTTC. It is translated as CASSQATDPSYEQYF.

The chain combines TRBV5-1 with TRBJ1-3; no firm D call. The CDR3 has 15 amino acids. Germline CDR1 is SGHRS and CDR2 is YFSETQ. V gave up 5 bases and J gave up 2 bases, with 14 bases separating them. CDR3 region: CASSGEGKTGNTIYF. The CDR3 DNA reads as TGCGCCAGCAGTGGGGAAGGAAAGACTGGAAACACCATATATTTT.

In DNA form, the CDR3 reads TGTGCCAGCACCCCTTCGCCGGGACAGATTTACAATGAGCAGTTCTTC. Translated, it gives CASTPSPGQIYNEQFF. The chain joins TRBV28 to TRBJ2-1, with 7 bases that match TRBD1. The germline CDR1 and CDR2 sequences are MDHEN and SYDVKM. This CDR3 has 16 residues. Trimming cost V 7 bases and J 4 bases; bases outside gene matches: 13. The complete variable domain, with remaining parts taken from reference TRBV28 and TRBJ2-1, reads DVKVTQSSRYLVKRTGEKVFLECVQDMDHENMFWYRQDPGLGLRLIYFSYDVKMKEKGDIPEGYSVSREKKERFSLILESASTNQTSMYLCASTPSPGQIYNEQFFGPGTRLTVL.

The J gene is TRBJ1-1, the V gene TRBV30, with D uncertain. Germline-derived CDR1 and CDR2 are GTSNPN and SVGIG (reference sequence). The CDR3 loop spans 13 amino acids. With 2 bases removed from V and 1 base from J, the gap between germline ends came to 8 bases. The CDR3 is CAWSFQTNTEAFF. The CDR3 DNA reads as TGTGCCTGGAGTTTCCAAACGAACACTGAAGCTTTCTTT.

This chain connects TRBV7-2 to TRBJ1-6, with 10 bases identical to TRBD1. In germline, CDR1 is SGHTA, CDR2 FQGNSA. V dropped 5 bases and J dropped 3; count of bases not matched to a gene: 4. The CDR3 runs to 16 residues. The CDR3 protein is CASSPRTGGYNSPLHF. In nucleotides, the CDR3 is TGTGCCAGCAGCCCCCGGACAGGGGGCTATAATTCACCCCTCCACTTT.

The rearrangement joins TRBV9 to TRBJ1-5; 8 positions agree with TRBD1. CDR1 and CDR2 from the germline V gene are SGDLS and YYNGEE. CDR3 size: 15 residues. V was pared by 2 bases and J by 4 bases, with 5 bases of the junction left unmatched. The CDR3 DNA follows: TGTGCCAGCAGCGTTTCCACAGGGGGGAATCAGCCCCAGCATTTT. It yields the protein CASSVSTGGNQPQHF.

This clone was seen a few times. The genes are TRBV29-1 and TRBJ2-3; D remains unclear. This CDR3 spans 12 amino acids. Germline V gives CDR1 SQVTM, CDR2 ANQGSEA. Between the trimmed V and J ends, which lost 6 bases and 4 bases, there was a span of 11 bases. This chain's CDR3 is CSVRTLADTQYF. The CDR3 nucleotides are TGCAGCGTGAGGACCTTGGCAGATACGCAGTATTTT.

The chain links TRBV12-5 to TRBJ1-2, with D possibly matching TRBD1 (5 bases). V shed 2 bases and J shed 5 bases, with 12 bases lying between them. CDR3 length: 14 amino acids. From germline, CDR1 is LGHNT and CDR2 FRNRAP. The CDR3 DNA follows: TGTGCTAGTGGTTTGTATGGGGCCAGTTATGGCTACACCTTC. It is translated as CASGLYGASYGYTF.

The V call is TRBV6-1, the J call TRBJ1-4; D gene unclear. The CDR3 covers 12 residues. Germline V gives CDR1 MNHNS, CDR2 SASEGT. Trimming shortened V by 6 bases and J by 0 bases, and 2 bases separated the two germline ends. The CDR3 DNA sequence: TGTGCCAGCAGACCAACTAATGAAAAACTGTTTTTT. This translates into CASRPTNEKLFF.

The chain uses TRBV5-4 and TRBJ2-2; D not certain. CDR3 length: 14 residues. Germline CDR1 SGHNT, CDR2 YYREEE (reference sequence). V was clipped by 1 base and J by 5 bases, with 9 bases between them. This CDR3 is CASSLFVGTGELFF. DNA of the CDR3: TGTGCCAGCAGCTTGTTTGTGGGGACCGGGGAGCTGTTTTTT.

This sequence joins TRBV10-3 and TRBJ2-1, with 11 positions matching TRBD2. Per the germline V gene, CDR1 is ENHRY and CDR2 is SYGVKD. CDR3 size: 15 residues. With V trimmed by 6 bases and J by 6 bases, 7 bases remained unmatched. The CDR3 DNA reads TGTGCCATCAGATCCGGGACTAGCGGTCTCAATGAGCAGTTCTTC. It codes for CAIRSGTSGLNEQFF.